This T cell receptor (beta chain) originates from a study of cytomegalovirus exposure and HLA in healthy donors. Study-level results: Cytomegalovirus association was listed for 150 or so TCR beta chains. Rare sequences made up most TCRs, while some public TCRs were found in many donors. Cytomegalovirus status, reportedly, was diagnosed with high specificity and sensitivity by the classifier.

Germline-derived CDR1 and CDR2 are SGHRS and YFSETQ. The CDR3 totals 15 residues. The junction had 6 bases not matched to a gene; V was cut back by 3 bases and J by 9 bases. The PCR ran on 60 Vbeta and 13 Jbeta primers. Using immunoSEQ multiplex PCR, the repertoire was profiled, and TCRdb retains in-frame clones only, with some absent. The sample lists 200,000 to 250,000 clones; approximately 88% were seen once. Comments on this clone: What it binds is not known.

The V gene is TRBV5-1, the J gene TRBJ2-1; 13 bases match TRBD2. This TCR came from a boy between 2 and 15 years old in good health and CMV-seronegative. Sequencing used PBMCs. The chain's CDR3 is CASSYGLAGDFEQFF. The CDR3 DNA reads TGCGCCAGCAGCTATGGACTAGCGGGGGACTTTGAGCAGTTCTTC.